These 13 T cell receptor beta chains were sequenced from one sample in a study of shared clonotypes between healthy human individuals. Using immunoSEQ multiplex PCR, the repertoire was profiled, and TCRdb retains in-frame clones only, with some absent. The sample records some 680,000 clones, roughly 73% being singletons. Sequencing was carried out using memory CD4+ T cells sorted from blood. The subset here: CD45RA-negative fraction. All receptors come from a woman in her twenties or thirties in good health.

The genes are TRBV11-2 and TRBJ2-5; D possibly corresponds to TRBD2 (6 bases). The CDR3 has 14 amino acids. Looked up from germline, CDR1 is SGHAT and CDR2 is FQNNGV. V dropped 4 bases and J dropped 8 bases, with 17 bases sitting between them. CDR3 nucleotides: TGTGCCAGCAGCTCTTCCGGGACCGGGAGAACCCAGTACTTC. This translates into CASSSSGTGRTQYF.

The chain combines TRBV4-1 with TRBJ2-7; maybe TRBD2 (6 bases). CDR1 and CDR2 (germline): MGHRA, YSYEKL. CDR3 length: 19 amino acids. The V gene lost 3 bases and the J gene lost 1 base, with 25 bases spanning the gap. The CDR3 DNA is TGCGCCAGCAGCCACCGCCAGGTTTCCGGGAGTGAGACTTCCTACGAGCAGTACTTC. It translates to CASSHRQVSGSETSYEQYF.

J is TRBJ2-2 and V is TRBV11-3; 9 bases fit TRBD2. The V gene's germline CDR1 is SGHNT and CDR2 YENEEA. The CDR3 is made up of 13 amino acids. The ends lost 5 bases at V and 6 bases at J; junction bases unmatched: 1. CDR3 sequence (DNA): TGTGCCAGCAGCCAGCGGGGGGCCGGGGAGCTGTTTTTT. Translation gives CASSQRGAGELFF.

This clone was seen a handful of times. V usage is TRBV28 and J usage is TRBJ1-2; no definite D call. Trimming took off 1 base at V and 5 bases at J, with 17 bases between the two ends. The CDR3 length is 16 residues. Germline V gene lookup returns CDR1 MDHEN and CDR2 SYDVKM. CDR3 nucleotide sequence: TGTGCCAGCAGTTTATCTGGAGGCAGTTTCCTATATGGCTACACCTTC. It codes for CASSLSGGSFLYGYTF.

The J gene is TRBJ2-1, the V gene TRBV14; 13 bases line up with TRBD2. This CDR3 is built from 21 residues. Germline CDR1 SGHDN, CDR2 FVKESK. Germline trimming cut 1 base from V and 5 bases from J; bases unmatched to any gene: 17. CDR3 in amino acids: CASSQGRIRTSGRYPNNEQFF. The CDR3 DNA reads TGTGCCAGCAGCCAAGGACGGATAAGGACTAGCGGGAGATATCCCAACAATGAGCAGTTCTTC. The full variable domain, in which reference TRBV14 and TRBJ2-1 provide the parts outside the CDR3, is EAGVTQFPSHSVIEKGQTVTLRCDPISGHDNLYWYRRVMGKEIKFLLHFVKESKQDESGMPNNRFLAERTGGTYSTLKVQPAELEDSGVYFCASSQGRIRTSGRYPNNEQFFGPGTRLTVL.

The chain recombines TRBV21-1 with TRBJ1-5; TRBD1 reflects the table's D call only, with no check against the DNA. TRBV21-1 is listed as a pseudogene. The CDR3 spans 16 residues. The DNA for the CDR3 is TGTGCCAGCAGCGGGGCAGCCCTAGGGAGCAATCAGCCCCAGCATTTT. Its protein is CASSGAALGSNQPQHF.

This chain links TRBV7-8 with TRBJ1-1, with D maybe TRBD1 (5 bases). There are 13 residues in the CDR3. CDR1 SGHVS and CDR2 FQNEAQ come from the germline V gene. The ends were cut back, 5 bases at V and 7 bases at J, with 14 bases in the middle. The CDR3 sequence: CASSPLGGGEAFF. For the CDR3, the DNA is TGTGCCAGCAGCCCCCTCGGGGGTGGTGAAGCTTTCTTT.

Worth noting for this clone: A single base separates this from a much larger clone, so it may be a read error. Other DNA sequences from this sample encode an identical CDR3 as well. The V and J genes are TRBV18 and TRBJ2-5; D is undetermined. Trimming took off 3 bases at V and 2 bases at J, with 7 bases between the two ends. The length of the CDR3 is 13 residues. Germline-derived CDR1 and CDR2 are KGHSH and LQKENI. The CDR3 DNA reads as TGTGCCAGCTCACCCGAGTTTCAAGAGACCCAGTACTTC. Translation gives CASSPEFQETQYF. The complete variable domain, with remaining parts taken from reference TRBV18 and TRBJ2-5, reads NAGVMQNPRHLVRRRGQEARLRCSPMKGHSHVYWYRQLPEEGLKFMVYLQKENIIDESGMPKERFSAEFPKEGPSILRIQQVVRGDSAAYFCASSPEFQETQYFGPGTRLLVL.

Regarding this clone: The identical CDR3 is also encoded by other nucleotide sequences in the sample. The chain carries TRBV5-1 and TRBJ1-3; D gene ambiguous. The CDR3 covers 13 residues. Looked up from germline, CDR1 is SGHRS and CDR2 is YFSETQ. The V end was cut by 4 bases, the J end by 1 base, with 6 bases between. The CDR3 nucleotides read TGCGCCAGCAGCGAGGGATCTGGAAACACCATATATTTT. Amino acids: CASSEGSGNTIYF.

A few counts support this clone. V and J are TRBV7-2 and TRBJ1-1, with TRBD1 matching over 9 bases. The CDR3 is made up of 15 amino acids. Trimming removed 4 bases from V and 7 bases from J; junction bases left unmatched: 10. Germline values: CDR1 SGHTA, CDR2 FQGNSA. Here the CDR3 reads CASSSRGTGLDEAFF. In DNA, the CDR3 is TGTGCCAGCAGCTCGCGGGGGACAGGGCTGGATGAAGCTTTCTTT. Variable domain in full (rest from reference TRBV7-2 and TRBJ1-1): GAGVSQSPSNKVTEKGKDVELRCDPISGHTALYWYRQSLGQGLEFLIYFQGNSAPDKSGLPSDRFSAERTGGSVSTLTIQRTQQEDSAVYLCASSSRGTGLDEAFFGQGTRLTVV.

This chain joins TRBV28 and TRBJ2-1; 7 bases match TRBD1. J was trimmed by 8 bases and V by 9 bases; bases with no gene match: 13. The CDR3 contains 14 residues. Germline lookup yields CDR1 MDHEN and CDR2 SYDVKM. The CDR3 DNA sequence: TGTGCCAGTAACGACAGGGCGGGTAAGGATGAGCAGTTCTTC. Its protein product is CASNDRAGKDEQFF.

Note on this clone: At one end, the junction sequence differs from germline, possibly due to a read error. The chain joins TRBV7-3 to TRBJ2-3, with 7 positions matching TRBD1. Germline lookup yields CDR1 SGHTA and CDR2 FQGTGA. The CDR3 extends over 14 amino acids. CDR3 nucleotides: TGTGCCAGCAGTCGGACAGGAGGCACAAATACGCAGTATTTT. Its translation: CASSRTGGTNTQYF.

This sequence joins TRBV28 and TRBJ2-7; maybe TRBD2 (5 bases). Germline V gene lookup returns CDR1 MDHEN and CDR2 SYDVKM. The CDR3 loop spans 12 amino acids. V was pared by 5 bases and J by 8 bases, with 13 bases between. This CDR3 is CASSPLSGKQYF. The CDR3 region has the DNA TGTGCCAGCAGTCCCCTCTCGGGGAAGCAGTACTTC.